This T cell receptor beta chain derives from a study of T cells after yellow fever vaccination. It was through 5'RACE template switching that TCR cDNA was made, with a universal primer site and UMIs added. TCRdb recomputed calls from the 5' RACE reads with MiXCR, one row per CDR3 protein. The repertoire holds 500,000 to 550,000 distinct CDR3 sequences, with around a fifth as singletons. CDR1 is DFQATT and CDR2 is SNEGSKA in the germline V gene (reference sequence). CDR3 length: 12 amino acids. Trimming pared 1 base from V and 1 base from J, leaving 2 bases between. The V call is TRBV20-1, the J call TRBJ1-5; D is uncertain. This TCR was recovered from a man between 18 and 35 years old who received the YFV17D yellow fever vaccine. Sample: PBMCs, taken 20 to 25 days after the first yellow fever vaccination. The CDR3 loop reads CSARASNQPQHF. As DNA, the CDR3 is TGCAGTGCTAGAGCCAGCAATCAGCCCCAGCATTTT.